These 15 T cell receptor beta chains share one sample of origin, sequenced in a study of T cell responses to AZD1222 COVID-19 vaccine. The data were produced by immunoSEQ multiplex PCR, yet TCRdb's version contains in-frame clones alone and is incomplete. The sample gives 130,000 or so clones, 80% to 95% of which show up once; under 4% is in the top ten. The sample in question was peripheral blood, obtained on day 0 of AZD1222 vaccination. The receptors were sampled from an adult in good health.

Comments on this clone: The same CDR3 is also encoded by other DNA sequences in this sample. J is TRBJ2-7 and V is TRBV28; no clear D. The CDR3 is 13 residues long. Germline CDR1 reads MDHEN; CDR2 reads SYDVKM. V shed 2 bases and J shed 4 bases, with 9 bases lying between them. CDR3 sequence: CASSLSQTYEQYF. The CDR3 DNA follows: TGTGCCAGCAGTTTAAGTCAAACATACGAGCAGTACTTC. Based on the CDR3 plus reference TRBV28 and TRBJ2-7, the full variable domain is DVKVTQSSRYLVKRTGEKVFLECVQDMDHENMFWYRQDPGLGLRLIYFSYDVKMKEKGDIPEGYSVSREKKERFSLILESASTNQTSMYLCASSLSQTYEQYFGPGTRLTVT.

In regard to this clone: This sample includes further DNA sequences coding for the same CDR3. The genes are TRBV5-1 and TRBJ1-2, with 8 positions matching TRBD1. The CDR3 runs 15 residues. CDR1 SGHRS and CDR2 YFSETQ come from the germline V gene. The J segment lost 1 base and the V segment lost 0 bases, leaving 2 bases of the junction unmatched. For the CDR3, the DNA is TGCGCCAGCAGCTTGGACGACAGGGGTAACTATGGCTACACCTTC. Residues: CASSLDDRGNYGYTF.

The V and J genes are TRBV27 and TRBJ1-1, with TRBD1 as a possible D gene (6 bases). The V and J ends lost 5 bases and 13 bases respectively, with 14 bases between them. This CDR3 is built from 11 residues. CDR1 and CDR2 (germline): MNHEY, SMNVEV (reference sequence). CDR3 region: CASSRGGQDFF. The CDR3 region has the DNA TGTGCCAGCAGTCGGGGGGGACAAGATTTCTTT.

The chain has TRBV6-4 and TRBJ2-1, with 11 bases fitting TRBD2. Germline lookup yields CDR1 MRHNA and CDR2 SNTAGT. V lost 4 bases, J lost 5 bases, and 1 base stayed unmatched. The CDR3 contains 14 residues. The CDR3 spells CASSASGRNNEQFF. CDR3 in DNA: TGTGCCAGCAGTGCTAGCGGGAGGAACAATGAGCAGTTCTTC.

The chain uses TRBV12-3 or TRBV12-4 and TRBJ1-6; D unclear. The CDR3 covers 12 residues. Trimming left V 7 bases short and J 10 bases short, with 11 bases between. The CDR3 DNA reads TGTGCCAGCACCAGCGGCCCGTCACCCCTCCACTTT. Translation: CASTSGPSPLHF.

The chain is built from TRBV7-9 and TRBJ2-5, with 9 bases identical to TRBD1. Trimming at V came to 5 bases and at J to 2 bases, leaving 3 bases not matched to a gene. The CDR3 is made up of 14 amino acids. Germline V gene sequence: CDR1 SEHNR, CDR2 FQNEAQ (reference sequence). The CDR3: CASSIGQGQETQYF. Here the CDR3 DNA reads TGTGCCAGCAGCATCGGACAGGGGCAAGAGACCCAGTACTTC.

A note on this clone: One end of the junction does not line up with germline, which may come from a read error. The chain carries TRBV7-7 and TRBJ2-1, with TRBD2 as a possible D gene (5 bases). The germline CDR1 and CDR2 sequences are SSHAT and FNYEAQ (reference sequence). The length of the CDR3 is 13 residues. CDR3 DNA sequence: TGTGCTAGCAGCTTATGGGGAGCGTCTGAGCAGTTCTTC. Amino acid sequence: CASSLWGASEQFF.

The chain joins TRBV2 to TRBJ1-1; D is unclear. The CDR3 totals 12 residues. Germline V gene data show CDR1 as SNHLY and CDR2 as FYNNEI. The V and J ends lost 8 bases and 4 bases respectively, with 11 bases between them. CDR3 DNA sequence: TGTGCCAGCGGACGGGTTAGCACTGAAGCTTTCTTT. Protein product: CASGRVSTEAFF.

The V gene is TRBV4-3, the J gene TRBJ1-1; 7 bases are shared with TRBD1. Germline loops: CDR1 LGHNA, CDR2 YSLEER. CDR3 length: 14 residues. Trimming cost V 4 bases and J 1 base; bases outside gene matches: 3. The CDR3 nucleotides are TGCGCCAGCAGCCGGGGGACAGCGAACACTGAAGCTTTCTTT. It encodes CASSRGTANTEAFF.

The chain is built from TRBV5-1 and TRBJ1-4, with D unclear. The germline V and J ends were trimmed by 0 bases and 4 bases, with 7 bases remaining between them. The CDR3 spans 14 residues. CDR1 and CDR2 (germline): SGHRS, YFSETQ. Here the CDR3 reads CASSLGLFNEKLFF. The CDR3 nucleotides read TGCGCCAGCAGCTTGGGACTGTTTAATGAAAAACTGTTTTTT.

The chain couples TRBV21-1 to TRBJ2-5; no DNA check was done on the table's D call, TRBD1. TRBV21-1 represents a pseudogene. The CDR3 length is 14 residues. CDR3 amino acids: CASSRGRPGETQYF. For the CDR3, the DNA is TGTGCCAGCAGCAGGGGGCGCCCCGGGGAGACCCAGTACTTC.

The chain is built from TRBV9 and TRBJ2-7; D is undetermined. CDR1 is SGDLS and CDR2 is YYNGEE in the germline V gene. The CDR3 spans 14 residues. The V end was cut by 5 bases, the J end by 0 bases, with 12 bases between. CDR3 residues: CASSVRADSYEQYF. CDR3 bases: TGTGCCAGCAGTGTGAGAGCTGACTCCTACGAGCAGTACTTC.

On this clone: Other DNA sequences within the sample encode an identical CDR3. CDR3 region: CASSLGQGNTEAFF. The CDR3 bases are TGTGCCAGCAGCCTTGGACAGGGTAACACTGAAGCTTTCTTT. This chain links TRBV7-2 with TRBJ1-1; the match to TRBD1 covers 8 bases. The ends lost 5 bases at V and 2 bases at J; junction bases unmatched: 4. CDR1 and CDR2 (germline): SGHTA, FQGNSA. This CDR3 has 14 residues. Drawing the rest from reference TRBV7-2 and TRBJ1-1, the complete variable domain is GAGVSQSPSNKVTEKGKDVELRCDPISGHTALYWYRQSLGQGLEFLIYFQGNSAPDKSGLPSDRFSAERTGGSVSTLTIQRTQQEDSAVYLCASSLGQGNTEAFFGQGTRLTVV.

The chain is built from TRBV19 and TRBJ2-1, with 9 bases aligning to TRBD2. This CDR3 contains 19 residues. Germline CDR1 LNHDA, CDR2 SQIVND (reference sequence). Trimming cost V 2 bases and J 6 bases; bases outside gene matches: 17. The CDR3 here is CASSIRGIFGREGGNEQFF. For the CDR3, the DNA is TGTGCCAGTAGTATAAGGGGTATTTTTGGGCGGGAGGGGGGCAATGAGCAGTTCTTC.

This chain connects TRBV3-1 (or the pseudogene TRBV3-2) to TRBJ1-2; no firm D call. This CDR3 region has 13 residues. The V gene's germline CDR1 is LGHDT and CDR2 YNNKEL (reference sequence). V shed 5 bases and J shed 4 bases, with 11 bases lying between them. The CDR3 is CASSSETVYGYTF. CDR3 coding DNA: TGTGCCAGCAGCAGTGAGACGGTCTATGGCTACACCTTC.